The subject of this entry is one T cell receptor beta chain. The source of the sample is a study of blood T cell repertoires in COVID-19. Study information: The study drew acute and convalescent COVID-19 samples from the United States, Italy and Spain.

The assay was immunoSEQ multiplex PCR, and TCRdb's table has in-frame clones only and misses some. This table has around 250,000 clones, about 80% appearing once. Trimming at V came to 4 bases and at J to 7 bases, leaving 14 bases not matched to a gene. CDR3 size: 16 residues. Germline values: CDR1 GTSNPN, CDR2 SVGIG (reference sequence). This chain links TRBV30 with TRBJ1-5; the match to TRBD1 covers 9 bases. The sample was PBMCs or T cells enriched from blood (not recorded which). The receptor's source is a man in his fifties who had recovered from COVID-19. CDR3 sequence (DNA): TGTGCCTGGAACCAGGTTGGGGGACAGGGACGACAGCCCCAGCATTTT. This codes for CAWNQVGGQGRQPQHF.